Below are 7 T cell receptor beta chains sequenced from a single sample in a study of blood T cell repertoires in COVID-19. Assay: immunoSEQ multiplex PCR; the TCRdb copy retains only in-frame clones and omits some. The sample lists 95,000 to 100,000 clones; less than 85% were seen once. Sequenced material: peripheral blood. The receptors come from a woman aged 55-70 years with acute or convalescent COVID-19.

V is TRBV3-1 (or the pseudogene TRBV3-2) and J is TRBJ1-2; possible D gene TRBD1, 5 bases. V lost 0 bases to trimming and J lost 4 bases, with 18 bases between them. The CDR3 is made up of 17 amino acids. Germline CDR1 LGHDT, CDR2 YNNKEL (reference sequence). The CDR3 reads CASSQEALHGGSYGYTF. In nucleotides, the CDR3 is TGTGCCAGCAGCCAAGAGGCGCTCCACGGGGGATCCTATGGCTACACCTTC.

The genes are TRBV5-1 and TRBJ1-5; 8 bases are a match to TRBD1. This CDR3 spans 15 amino acids. Losses at the gene ends were 4 bases for V and 7 bases for J; bases not matched to a gene: 10. In germline, CDR1 is SGHRS, CDR2 YFSETQ. The CDR3 region is CASSLTTGVVQPQHF. The DNA for the CDR3 is TGCGCCAGCAGCCTTACGACAGGGGTGGTCCAGCCCCAGCATTTT.

This chain uses TRBV5-8 with TRBJ2-1, with no clear D. The germline V and J ends were trimmed by 1 base and 10 bases, with 6 bases remaining between them. The CDR3 extends over 11 amino acids. Germline V gives CDR1 SGHTS, CDR2 YDEGEE. The CDR3 loop reads CASSLLPEQFF. CDR3 DNA sequence: TGTGCCAGCAGCTTGCTACCGGAGCAGTTCTTC.

The rearrangement joins TRBV9 to TRBJ1-5, with D possibly matching TRBD1 (6 bases). Germline V gene sequence: CDR1 SGDLS, CDR2 YYNGEE. With 1 base removed from V and 2 bases from J, the gap between germline ends came to 7 bases. The CDR3 extends over 14 amino acids. In DNA, the CDR3 is TGTGCCAGCAGCGTAAACAGGGGCAATCAGCCCCAGCATTTT. It codes for CASSVNRGNQPQHF.

V gene TRBV5-6 combines with J gene TRBJ2-7, with TRBD1 as a possible D gene (6 bases). Looked up from germline, CDR1 is SGHDT and CDR2 is YYEEEE. V dropped 4 bases and J dropped 3 bases, with 14 bases sitting between them. The CDR3 extends over 14 amino acids. The chain's CDR3 is CASSPIGGNYEQYF. The CDR3 bases are TGTGCCAGCAGCCCCATAGGGGGAAACTACGAGCAGTACTTC.

J is TRBJ1-2 and V is TRBV2, with D tentatively TRBD1 (6 bases). CDR1 and CDR2 (germline): SNHLY, FYNNEI. With 4 bases removed from V and 3 bases from J, the gap between germline ends came to 12 bases. The CDR3 consists of 14 residues. Here the CDR3 reads CASSGPGEDYGYTF. Written as DNA, the CDR3 is TGTGCCAGCAGTGGGCCAGGGGAAGACTATGGCTACACCTTC.

This chain connects TRBV5-1 to TRBJ2-7; tentative D call: TRBD1 (5 bases). V was cut by 0 bases and J by 1 base, with 8 bases left in between. Germline V CDR1 and CDR2: SGHRS, YFSETQ. The CDR3 covers 14 residues. CDR3 residues: CASSLEGNSYEQYF. The CDR3 DNA is TGCGCCAGCAGCTTGGAGGGGAATTCCTACGAGCAGTACTTC.